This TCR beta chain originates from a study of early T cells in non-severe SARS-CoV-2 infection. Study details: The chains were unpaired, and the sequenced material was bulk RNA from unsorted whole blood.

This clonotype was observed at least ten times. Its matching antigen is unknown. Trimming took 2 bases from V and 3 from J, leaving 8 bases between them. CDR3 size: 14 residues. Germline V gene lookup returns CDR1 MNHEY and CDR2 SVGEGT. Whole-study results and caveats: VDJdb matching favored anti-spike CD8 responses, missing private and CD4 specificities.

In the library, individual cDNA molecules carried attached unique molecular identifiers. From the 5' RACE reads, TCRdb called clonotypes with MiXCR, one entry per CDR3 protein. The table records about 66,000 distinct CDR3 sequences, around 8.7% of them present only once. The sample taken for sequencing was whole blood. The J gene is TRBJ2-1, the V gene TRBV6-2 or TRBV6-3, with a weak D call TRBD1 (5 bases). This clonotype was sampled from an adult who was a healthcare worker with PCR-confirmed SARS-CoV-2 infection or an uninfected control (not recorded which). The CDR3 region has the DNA TGTGCCAGCAGTTACCTGACAGACTACAATGAGCAGTTCTTC. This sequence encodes CASSYLTDYNEQFF.